Below, 28 T cell receptor beta chains from the same sample are listed, as sequenced in a study of blood T cell repertoires in COVID-19. Method: immunoSEQ multiplex PCR; TCRdb's copy keeps in-frame clones and lacks some. Found here are under 200,000 clones, approximately 92% of them singletons; the top ten hold 0.5% to 0.65%. The specimen sequenced was peripheral blood. The receptors originated from a man aged 50 to 59 with acute or convalescent COVID-19.

CDR3 in DNA: TGTGCCATCAGTGACCCGACTCTCCAGGGCACCGGGGAGCTGTTTTTT. Translation: CAISDPTLQGTGELFF. V usage is TRBV10-3 and J usage is TRBJ2-2; D possibly corresponds to TRBD1 (5 bases). Trimming stripped 3 bases from V and 4 bases from J, with 15 bases between. This CDR3 has 16 residues. The germline V gene has CDR1 ENHRY and CDR2 SYGVKD.

V gene TRBV12-3 or TRBV12-4 combines with J gene TRBJ1-5; 9 bases match TRBD1. The CDR3 is 13 amino acids. Trimming took 8 bases from V and 5 from J; bases not matched to a gene: 4. The CDR3: CASAGQGHQPQHF. The DNA of the CDR3 is TGTGCCAGCGCCGGACAGGGGCATCAGCCCCAGCATTTT.

The chain couples TRBV30 to TRBJ1-2; TRBD1 matches 8 bases. CDR3 size: 15 residues. With 4 bases clipped from V and 0 bases from J, the junction kept 7 bases outside the gene matches. Looked up from germline, CDR1 is GTSNPN and CDR2 is SVGIG (reference sequence). The CDR3 DNA reads TGTGCCTGGACCTTTACAGGGGGAGCTAACTATGGCTACACCTTC. Translating gives CAWTFTGGANYGYTF.

This chain uses TRBV19 with TRBJ2-2; 10 bases agree with TRBD1. The germline gives CDR1 LNHDA, CDR2 SQIVND (reference sequence). The CDR3 is 15 amino acids. V lost 6 bases to trimming and J lost 6 bases; unmatched junction nucleotides: 7. CDR3 bases: TGTGCCAGTAGGCCCGGGACAGGGGAGGCCGGGGAGCTGTTTTTT. Amino acid sequence: CASRPGTGEAGELFF. Full variable domain (remainder filled in from reference TRBV19 and TRBJ2-2): DGGITQSPKYLFRKEGQNVTLSCEQNLNHDAMYWYRQDPGQGLRLIYYSQIVNDFQKGDIAEGYSVSREKKESFPLTVTSAQKNPTAFYLCASRPGTGEAGELFFGEGSRLTVL.

This clone was counted a single time. The chain combines TRBV14 with TRBJ2-1; 10 bases match TRBD2. Germline lookup yields CDR1 SGHDN and CDR2 FVKESK. This CDR3 contains 16 residues. Unmatched junction bases numbered 9, after V lost 4 bases and J lost 6 bases. CDR3 in DNA: TGTGCCAGCAGCCCCCATAGCGGGAGGCATTTCAATGAGCAGTTCTTC. Translating it yields CASSPHSGRHFNEQFF.

CDR3 coding DNA: TGTGCCAGCAGCTTAAAGCGGGAGAAGGATACAGATACGCAGTATTTT. This sequence encodes CASSLKREKDTDTQYF. The chain employs TRBV5-4 and TRBJ2-3; 8 positions match TRBD2. The CDR3 contains 16 residues. Germline trimming cut 2 bases from V and 3 bases from J; bases unmatched to any gene: 8. Germline V gene data show CDR1 as SGHNT and CDR2 as YYREEE (reference sequence).

The rearrangement joins TRBV28 to TRBJ1-5; 7 bases are a match to TRBD1. This CDR3 is 17 amino acids long. The junction had 12 bases not matched to a gene; V was cut back by 7 bases and J by 0 bases. Germline loops: CDR1 MDHEN, CDR2 SYDVKM. This chain's CDR3 is CASNTGDPTYSNQPQHF. The DNA for the CDR3 is TGTGCCAGCAACACAGGGGACCCAACCTATAGCAATCAGCCCCAGCATTTT.

The rearrangement links TRBV9 to TRBJ2-7; D is unresolved. The CDR3 has 13 amino acids. Germline V gene data show CDR1 as SGDLS and CDR2 as YYNGEE. V gave up 5 bases and J gave up 0 bases, with 9 bases separating them. In nucleotides, the CDR3 is TGTGCCAGCAGTGGCCCGTTCTCCTACGAGCAGTACTTC. Protein sequence: CASSGPFSYEQYF.

This chain uses TRBV7-2 with TRBJ2-7; 11 nucleotides line up with TRBD2. The junction had 8 bases not matched to a gene; V was cut back by 9 bases and J by 1 base. Looked up from germline, CDR1 is SGHTA and CDR2 is FQGNSA. There are 15 residues in the CDR3. Here the CDR3 reads CASRLAGGGSYEQYF. The CDR3 nucleotides are TGTGCCAGTAGATTAGCGGGAGGGGGGTCCTACGAGCAGTACTTC.

This chain connects TRBV27 to TRBJ2-7, with 10 bases that match TRBD1. The V and J ends lost 0 bases and 5 bases, in that order; junction bases with no gene match: 4. CDR3 length: 15 residues. Per the germline V gene, CDR1 is MNHEY and CDR2 is SMNVEV (reference sequence). The CDR3 sequence: CASSLSGQGFHEQYV. As DNA, the CDR3 is TGTGCCAGCAGTTTATCGGGACAGGGGTTCCACGAGCAGTACGTC.

CDR3 loop: CASSRLAGVGDTQYF. The CDR3 DNA is TGTGCCAGCAGTAGGTTGGCGGGAGTGGGAGATACGCAGTATTTT. The V call is TRBV27, the J call TRBJ2-3; the match to TRBD2 covers 7 bases. Losses at the gene ends were 5 bases for V and 5 bases for J; bases not matched to a gene: 10. Germline values: CDR1 MNHEY, CDR2 SMNVEV (reference sequence). This CDR3 comprises 15 residues.

This sequence joins TRBV18 and TRBJ2-7, with 7 nucleotides matching TRBD2. The ends lost 3 bases at V and 5 bases at J; junction bases unmatched: 1. The CDR3 consists of 12 residues. Germline V CDR1 and CDR2: KGHSH, LQKENI. The CDR3 loop is CASSPTSDEQYF. The CDR3, as DNA: TGTGCCAGCTCACCTACTAGCGACGAGCAGTACTTC.

The chain employs TRBV9 and TRBJ1-2, with D unclear. The CDR3 is 14 amino acids. V shed 4 bases and J shed 4 bases, with 14 bases lying between them. Per germline, CDR1 SGDLS and CDR2 YYNGEE. The CDR3: CASSPLTRAYGYTF. The DNA of the CDR3 is TGTGCCAGCAGCCCCCTGACGAGGGCCTATGGCTACACCTTC.

This clone occurred a few times. This chain joins TRBV7-8 and TRBJ2-3; D is possibly TRBD2 (5 bases). This CDR3 contains 13 residues. The germline V and J ends were trimmed by 3 bases and 3 bases, with 7 bases remaining between them. Germline assignment: CDR1 SGHVS and CDR2 FQNEAQ. In DNA form, the CDR3 reads TGTGCCAGCAGCTTCTGGGAGACAGATACGCAGTATTTT. Translated: CASSFWETDTQYF.

The chain has TRBV7-9 and TRBJ1-6; D not resolved. Trimming took off 5 bases at V and 7 bases at J, with 15 bases between the two ends. Germline CDR1 is SEHNR and CDR2 is FQNEAQ (reference sequence). The CDR3 spans 15 residues. CDR3 residues: CASSPPPGSNSPLHF. The CDR3 DNA is TGTGCCAGCAGCCCACCCCCGGGGTCGAATTCACCCCTCCACTTT. Filled out from reference TRBV7-9 and TRBJ1-6, the complete variable domain reads DTGVSQNPRHKITKRGQNVTFRCDPISEHNRLYWYRQTLGQGPEFLTYFQNEAQLEKSRLLSDRFSAERPKGSFSTLEIQRTEQGDSAMYLCASSPPPGSNSPLHFGNGTRLTVT.

V usage is TRBV4-2 and J usage is TRBJ2-1; possibly TRBD2 for D (6 bases). Trimming shortened V by 0 bases and J by 7 bases, and 10 bases separated the two germline ends. The CDR3 spans 14 residues. CDR1 is LGHNA and CDR2 is YNFKEQ in the germline V gene. CDR3 residues: CASSQDLGRNEQFF. CDR3 DNA sequence: TGTGCCAGCAGCCAAGATTTGGGGAGGAATGAGCAGTTCTTC.

CDR3 nucleotide sequence: TGTGCCAGCAGCCTCTGGGGTGGCGGGGACACAGATACGCAGTATTTT. Protein: CASSLWGGGDTDTQYF. V is TRBV5-5 and J is TRBJ2-3, with a weak D call TRBD2 (6 bases). The V end lost 4 bases, the J end lost 2 bases, and 17 bases lay between the germline ends. Germline CDR1 and CDR2: SGHKS and YYEKEE (reference sequence). The CDR3 sequence is 16 residues long.

The chain links TRBV5-6 to TRBJ2-1, with 11 bases fitting TRBD2. CDR1 and CDR2 from the germline V gene are SGHDT and YYEEEE. V shed 3 bases, J shed 12 bases, and the junction held 2 bases outside the gene matches. This CDR3 is built from 12 residues. CDR3 amino acids: CASSSLAGVQFF. The CDR3 nucleotides read TGTGCCAGCAGCTCACTAGCGGGGGTGCAGTTCTTC.

This chain links TRBV9 with TRBJ1-3; D unresolved. Germline assignment: CDR1 SGDLS and CDR2 YYNGEE. Trimming took 0 bases from V and 4 from J, leaving 8 bases between them. This CDR3 is 14 amino acids long. CDR3 nucleotides: TGTGCCAGCAGCGTAGAGGTGGGCGGAAACACCATATATTTT. Its protein is CASSVEVGGNTIYF.

This chain connects TRBV7-9 to TRBJ1-3, with 8 nucleotides matching TRBD1. Germline CDR1 SEHNR, CDR2 FQNEAQ (reference sequence). V dropped 2 bases and J dropped 1; count of bases not matched to a gene: 4. The CDR3 runs to 16 residues. In DNA, the CDR3 is TGTGCCAGCAGCTTACGGACAGGGCTTTCTGGAAACACCATATATTTT. Translated, it gives CASSLRTGLSGNTIYF. Looking up the rest from reference TRBV7-9 and TRBJ1-3 gives the full variable domain: DTGVSQNPRHKITKRGQNVTFRCDPISEHNRLYWYRQTLGQGPEFLTYFQNEAQLEKSRLLSDRFSAERPKGSFSTLEIQRTEQGDSAMYLCASSLRTGLSGNTIYFGEGSWLTVV.

The chain employs TRBV30 and TRBJ1-2; TRBD1 matches 9 bases. The CDR3 extends over 15 amino acids. Germline trimming cut 4 bases from V and 7 bases from J; bases unmatched to any gene: 13. In germline, CDR1 is GTSNPN, CDR2 SVGIG (reference sequence). CDR3 sequence: CAWMAPTGGLGGYTF. DNA of the CDR3: TGTGCCTGGATGGCCCCGACAGGGGGGCTCGGTGGCTACACCTTC.

The chain employs TRBV7-9 and TRBJ2-2, with 14 positions matching TRBD2. The CDR3 is 18 amino acids. Germline V gives CDR1 SEHNR, CDR2 FQNEAQ (reference sequence). J gave up 2 bases and V 5 bases, and 7 bases lay outside the gene matches. In DNA form, the CDR3 reads TGTGCCAGCAGCCTCAAGGGACTAGCGGGAGCCAACACCGGGGAGCTGTTTTTT. This gives the protein CASSLKGLAGANTGELFF.

The V gene is TRBV3-1 (or the pseudogene TRBV3-2), the J gene TRBJ1-1; tentatively, D is TRBD1 (5 bases). Germline CDR1 LGHDT, CDR2 YNNKEL (reference sequence). CDR3 length equals 15 residues. V was clipped by 0 bases and J by 3 bases, with 11 bases between them. The CDR3 DNA follows: TGTGCCAGCAGCCAAGATTGGGGGGGGTACACTGAAGCTTTCTTT. It encodes CASSQDWGGYTEAFF.

This clone was counted a single time. The V gene is TRBV19, the J gene TRBJ2-3; 7 bases line up with TRBD2. V was clipped by 3 bases and J by 0 bases; unmatched bases: 9. The CDR3 loop spans 17 amino acids. CDR1 is LNHDA and CDR2 is SQIVND in the germline V gene (reference sequence). The DNA of the CDR3 is TGTGCCAGTAGTATGGTAGCTAGCGGAGAAAGCACAGATACGCAGTATTTT. This codes for CASSMVASGESTDTQYF.

Only a few counts were recorded for this clone. This chain connects TRBV10-3 to TRBJ1-5, with D unresolved. Germline V gene data show CDR1 as ENHRY and CDR2 as SYGVKD. The CDR3 runs 13 residues. V lost 7 bases and J 3 bases, leaving 10 bases between the germline ends. CDR3 region: CAITGDPNQPQHF. In DNA, the CDR3 is TGTGCCATCACCGGGGATCCCAATCAGCCCCAGCATTTT.

This chain joins TRBV2 and TRBJ1-3; TRBD1 is a possible D gene (5 bases). This CDR3 region has 17 residues. CDR1 is SNHLY, CDR2 FYNNEI, per germline. Deletions cut 6 bases from V and 0 bases from J, with 18 bases between. In DNA, the CDR3 is TGTGCCAGCAGCCAGGGATTAGGGGCCTACTCTGGAAACACCATATATTTT. Translation: CASSQGLGAYSGNTIYF.

The chain employs TRBV24-1 and TRBJ1-5; tentative D call: TRBD1 (5 bases). Germline CDR1 is KGHDR and CDR2 is SFDVKD. The V end lost 2 bases, the J end lost 7 bases, and 17 bases lay between the germline ends. The CDR3 runs to 16 residues. CDR3 bases: TGTGCCACCAGTGATTCAGGGTCAGGGTGGCACCAGCCCCAGCATTTT. Translation gives CATSDSGSGWHQPQHF.

The chain employs TRBV5-1 and TRBJ1-4, with D unclear. The V end was cut by 2 bases, the J end by 0 bases, with 11 bases between. Germline V CDR1 and CDR2: SGHRS, YFSETQ. This CDR3 region has 16 residues. CDR3 sequence: CASSFGGTATNEKLFF. The CDR3 DNA is TGCGCCAGCAGCTTCGGCGGAACCGCAACTAATGAAAAACTGTTTTTT. Looking up the rest from reference TRBV5-1 and TRBJ1-4 gives the full variable domain: KAGVTQTPRYLIKTRGQQVTLSCSPISGHRSVSWYQQTPGQGLQFLFEYFSETQRNKGNFPGRFSGRQFSNSRSEMNVSTLELGDSALYLCASSFGGTATNEKLFFGSGTQLSVL.